This T cell receptor (beta chain) came from a study of technical replicates of blood from a handful of donors. V gave up 2 bases and J gave up 5 bases, with 18 bases separating them. Germline V gene lookup returns CDR1 MNHNS and CDR2 SASEGT. The CDR3 sequence is 16 residues long. The protocol was immunoSEQ multiplex PCR, while the TCRdb copy is restricted to in-frame clones and leaves out a portion. This sample yields some 82,000 clones, of which around 97% are seen a single time; more than 0.15% belongs to the top ten. Sequencing was performed on T cells isolated from PBMCs. V usage is TRBV6-1 and J usage is TRBJ1-2, with D hard to call. The TCR was taken from a human donor in good health. This chain's CDR3 is CASSERLTHRGYGYTF. The CDR3 nucleotides are TGTGCCAGCAGTGAACGACTTACCCATCGGGGATATGGCTACACCTTC.